This TCR beta chain was obtained from a study of T cells in tuberculosis. General study points: Smaller distances to GMM-specific TCRs suggested their expansion in active tuberculosis. Cases with active tuberculosis were adults, while controls were adolescents.

The assay was immunoSEQ multiplex PCR, and TCRdb's table has in-frame clones only and misses some. The sample carries about 34,000 clones, roughly 90% recorded once. The CDR3 covers 16 residues. Germline V gene data show CDR1 as SGHNT and CDR2 as YYREEE (reference sequence). The V and J ends lost 0 bases and 5 bases, in that order; junction bases with no gene match: 7. The time point was: new active TB diagnosis, blood taken before or within 7 days of starting treatment. Unsorted cryopreserved PBMC were sequenced, averaging around 94,000 T cells per clinical donor. Only one count was recorded for this clone. Its target is not known.

This TCR derives from an adult with tuberculosis. Sequenced material: PBMCs, taken at tuberculosis diagnosis. V usage is TRBV5-4 and J usage is TRBJ2-5; 10 bases line up with TRBD2. The CDR3 loop is CASSLGRLAGGETQYF. DNA for the CDR3: TGTGCCAGCAGCTTGGGGCGACTAGCGGGCGGTGAGACCCAGTACTTC.